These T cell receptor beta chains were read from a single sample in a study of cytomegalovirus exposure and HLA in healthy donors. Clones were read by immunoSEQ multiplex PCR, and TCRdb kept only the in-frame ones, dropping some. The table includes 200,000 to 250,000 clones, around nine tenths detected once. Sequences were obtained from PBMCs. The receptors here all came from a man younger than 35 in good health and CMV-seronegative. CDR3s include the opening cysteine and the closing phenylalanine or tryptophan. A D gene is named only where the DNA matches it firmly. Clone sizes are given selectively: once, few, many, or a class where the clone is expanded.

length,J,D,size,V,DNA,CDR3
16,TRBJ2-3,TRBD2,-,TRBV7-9,TGTGCCAGCAGCCCCCCTGGACTAGCCGGCACAGATACGCAGTATTTT,CASSPPGLAGTDTQYF
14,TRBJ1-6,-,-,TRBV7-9,TGTGCCAGCAGCTTATGGACAAATGGTTCACCCCTCCACTTT,CASSLWTNGSPLHF
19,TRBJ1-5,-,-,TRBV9,TGTGCCAGCAGCGTAGCTCCCCAGGGTGAAGGGTTTAGCAATCAGCCCCAGCATTTT,CASSVAPQGEGFSNQPQHF
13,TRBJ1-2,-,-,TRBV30,TGTGCCTGGAGTTTGACAAGTTCCTATGGCTACACCTTC,CAWSLTSSYGYTF
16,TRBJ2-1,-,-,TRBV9,TGTGCCAGCAGCGTAGGGCGTGGGGCCTCCTACAATGAGCAGTTCTTC,CASSVGRGASYNEQFF
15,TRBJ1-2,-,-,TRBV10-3,TGTGCCATCAGTGCAAGAAACAGGGAAGAGGGTGGCTACACCTTC,CAISARNREEGGYTF
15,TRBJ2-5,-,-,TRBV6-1,TGTGCCAGCAGTGAATTGGGAGTGGCACAAGAGACCCAGTACTTC,CASSELGVAQETQYF
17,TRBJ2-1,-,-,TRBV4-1,TGCGCCAGCAGCCAAGGCAGGGGCGGGAGCTCCTACAATGAGCAGTTCTTC,CASSQGRGGSSYNEQFF
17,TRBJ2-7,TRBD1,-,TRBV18,TGTGCCAGCTCTCAGGTCGTGGGACAGGGGGCCTCCTACGAGCAGTACTTC,CASSQVVGQGASYEQYF
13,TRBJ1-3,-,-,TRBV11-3,TGTGCCAGCAGCCTCACACCGGGAAACACCATATATTTT,CASSLTPGNTIYF
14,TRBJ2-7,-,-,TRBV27,TGTGCCAGCTCGTTGTTTGCGGGGAACTACGAGCAGTACTTC,CASSLFAGNYEQYF
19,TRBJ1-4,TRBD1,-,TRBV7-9,TGTGCCAGCAGCCATAGGGCGGGACAGGGAAACTTAGTAGAAGAAAAACTGTTTTTT,CASSHRAGQGNLVEEKLFF
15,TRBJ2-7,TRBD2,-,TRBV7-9,TGTGCCAGCAACGGTGGCGGGGGTCTTTCCTACGAGCAGTACTTC,CASNGGGGLSYEQYF
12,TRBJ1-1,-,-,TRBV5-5,TGTGCCAGCAGCTTGGTTTCAGGGCGAGCTTTCTTT,CASSLVSGRAFF
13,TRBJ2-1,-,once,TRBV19,TGTGCCAGTAGTATAGGCCCGCGGGCCCAGCAGTTCTTC,CASSIGPRAQQFF
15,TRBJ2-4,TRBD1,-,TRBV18,TGTGCCAGCTCACCACAGGGACAGGGAACAAACATTCAGTACTTC,CASSPQGQGTNIQYF
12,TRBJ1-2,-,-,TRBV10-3,TGTGCCATCAGTGGAGTTGGCTATGGCTACACCTTC,CAISGVGYGYTF
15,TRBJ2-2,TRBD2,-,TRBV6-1,TGTGCCAGCAGTTCGACTAGCGGGATCACCGGGGAGCTGTTTTTT,CASSSTSGITGELFF
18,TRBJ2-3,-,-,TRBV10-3,TGTGCCATCAGTGAGTCGACTTTGCGCGGGGTGGTCACAGATACGCAGTATTTT,CAISESTLRGVVTDTQYF
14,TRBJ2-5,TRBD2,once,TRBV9,TGTGCCAGCAGCTCGAGACTAGCGCCAGAGACCCAGTACTTC,CASSSRLAPETQYF
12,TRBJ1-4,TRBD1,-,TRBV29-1,TGCAGCTACAGGGGGGATAATGAAAAACTGTTTTTT,CSYRGDNEKLFF
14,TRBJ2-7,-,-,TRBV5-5,TGTGCCAGCAGACTCAGCGGAGGGACCTACGAGCAGTACTTC,CASRLSGGTYEQYF
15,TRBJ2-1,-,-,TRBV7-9,TGTGCCAGCAGCTTGGAACAGGGTGGCCTAAGTGAGCAGTTCTTC,CASSLEQGGLSEQFF
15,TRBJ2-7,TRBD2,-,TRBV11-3,TGTGCCAGCAGCTCACGGACTAGCGGGGGGTTTGAGCAGTACTTC,CASSSRTSGGFEQYF
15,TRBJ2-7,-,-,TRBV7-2,TGTGCCAGCAGCTTAGCGGTCGACTCGGCCTACGAGCAGTACTTC,CASSLAVDSAYEQYF
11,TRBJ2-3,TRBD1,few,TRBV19,TGTGCCAGTAGGAGACAGGGTCCTTGGTATTTT,CASRRQGPWYF
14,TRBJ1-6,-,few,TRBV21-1,TGTGCCAGCAGCAAATACAGGGTAAATTCACCCCTCCACTTT,CASSKYRVNSPLHF